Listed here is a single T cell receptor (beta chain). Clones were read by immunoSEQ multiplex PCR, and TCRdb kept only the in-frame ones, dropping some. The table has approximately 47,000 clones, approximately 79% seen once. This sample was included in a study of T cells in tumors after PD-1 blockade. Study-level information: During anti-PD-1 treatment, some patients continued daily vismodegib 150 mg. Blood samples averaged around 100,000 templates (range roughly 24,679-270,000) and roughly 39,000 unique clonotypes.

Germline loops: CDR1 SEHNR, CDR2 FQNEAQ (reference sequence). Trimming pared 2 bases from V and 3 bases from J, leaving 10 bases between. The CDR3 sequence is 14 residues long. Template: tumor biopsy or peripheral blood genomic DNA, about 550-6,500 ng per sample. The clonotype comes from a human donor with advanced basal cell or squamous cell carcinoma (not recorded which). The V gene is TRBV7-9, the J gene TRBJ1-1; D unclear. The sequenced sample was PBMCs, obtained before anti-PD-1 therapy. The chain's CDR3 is CASSLYGVDTEAFF. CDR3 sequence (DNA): TGTGCCAGCAGCTTATATGGGGTGGACACTGAAGCTTTCTTT.